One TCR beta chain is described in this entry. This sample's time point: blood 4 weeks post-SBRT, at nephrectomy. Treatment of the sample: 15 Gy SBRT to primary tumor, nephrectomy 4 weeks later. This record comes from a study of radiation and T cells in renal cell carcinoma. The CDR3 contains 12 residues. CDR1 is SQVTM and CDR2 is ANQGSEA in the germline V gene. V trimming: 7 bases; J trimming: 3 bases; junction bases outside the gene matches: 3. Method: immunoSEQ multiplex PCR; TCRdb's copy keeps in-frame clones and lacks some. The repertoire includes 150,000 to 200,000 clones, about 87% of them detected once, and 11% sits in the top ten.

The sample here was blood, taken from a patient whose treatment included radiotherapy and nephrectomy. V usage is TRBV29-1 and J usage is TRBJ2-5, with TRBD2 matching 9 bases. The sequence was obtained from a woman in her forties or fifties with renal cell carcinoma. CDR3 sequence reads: CSERLAEETQYF. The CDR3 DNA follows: TGCAGCGAACGACTAGCGGAAGAGACCCAGTACTTC.